Listed below are T cell receptor beta chains from one sample, sequenced in a study of OX40 agonist ivuxolimab in advanced cancers. Produced via immunoSEQ multiplex PCR; TCRdb's table is partial and in-frame only. The table records approximately 94,000 clones, about 90% of them present only once. The material sequenced was CD4+ or CD8+ T cells sorted from blood, taken in a trial of the OX40 agonist ivuxolimab. Receptors were obtained from an adult with an advanced solid tumor such as melanoma, head and neck, liver or kidney cancer. CDR3s include the opening cysteine and the closing phenylalanine or tryptophan. A D gene is named only where the DNA matches it firmly. The size entry is marked missing in some rows and otherwise reads once, few, many or a size class.

. | TRBJ2-5 | TRBV5-4 | TRBD1 | TGTGCCAGCAGCGTGACAGGGGCTCGGGAGACCCAGTACTTC | CASSVTGARETQYF
. | TRBJ2-7 | TRBV7-2 | TRBD2 | TGTGCCAGCAGCTTAGGACTAGCGGGATACTACGAGCAGTACTTC | CASSLGLAGYYEQYF
. | TRBJ2-7 | TRBV6-5 | TRBD1 | TGTGCCAGTACGACGACGGGACAGGCAACCTACGAGCAGTACTTC | CASTTTGQATYEQYF
. | TRBJ2-7 | TRBV18 | TRBD2 | TGTGCCAGCTCAGTTCTTCCCGGGACTAGCGGTTACGAGCAGTACTTC | CASSVLPGTSGYEQYF
. | TRBJ2-1 | TRBV5-1 | . | TGCGCCAGCAGCTTGGGGTCTAGCCGAACGTACAATGAGCAGTTCTTC | CASSLGSSRTYNEQFF
. | TRBJ2-3 | TRBV30 | TRBD2 | TGTGCTGGTGGGACTAGCGGGAGGATAGATACGCAGTATTTT | CAGGTSGRIDTQYF
. | TRBJ1-1 | TRBV9 | . | TGTGCCAGCAGCCTCATGCCGGGGACATACACTGAAGCTTTCTTT | CASSLMPGTYTEAFF
. | TRBJ2-1 | TRBV7-2 | . | TGTGCCAGCAGCGTAGAGTATGAGCAGTTCTTC | CASSVEYEQFF
. | TRBJ2-1 | TRBV5-4 | TRBD2 | TGTGCCAGCAGCTTAGCGGGGGCCTACAATGAGCAGTTCTTC | CASSLAGAYNEQFF
. | TRBJ2-5 | TRBV11-2 | . | TGTGCCAGCAGCCAGGCGGAGACCCAGTACTTC | CASSQAETQYF
. | TRBJ2-5 | TRBV6-5 | TRBD1 | TGTGCCAGCAGTAGACAGGGGGCCCAGTACTTC | CASSRQGAQYF
. | TRBJ1-1 | TRBV28 | . | TGTGCCAGCACCCTCCTCGGGGCTGGCGGAATGAACACTGAAGCTTTCTTT | CASTLLGAGGMNTEAFF
. | TRBJ2-1 | TRBV11-3 | . | TGTGCCAGCAGCTTAGATTCCGGCTTCGGCAATGAGCAGTTCTTC | CASSLDSGFGNEQFF
once | TRBJ1-2 | TRBV5-4 | TRBD1 | TGTGCCAGCAGCCGTAGGAGAGGACAGGGACGTTATGGCTACACCTTC | CASSRRRGQGRYGYTF
. | TRBJ2-3 | TRBV6-5 | . | TGTGCCAGCAGCCGGGGCAGCACAGATACGCAGTATTTT | CASSRGSTDTQYF
. | TRBJ1-6 | TRBV4-2 | . | TGTGCCAGCAGCCAAGATGGGGTGGAATCACCCCTCCACTTT | CASSQDGVESPLHF
. | TRBJ1-2 | TRBV11-3 | . | TGTGCCAGCAGCTTAGATCGTCGAGGGACCTATGGCTACACCTTC | CASSLDRRGTYGYTF
. | TRBJ1-3 | TRBV7-2 | . | TGTGCCAGCAGCTTAGCGCCGAGCTCTGGAAACACCATATATTTT | CASSLAPSSGNTIYF
. | TRBJ1-3 | TRBV28 | . | TGTGCCAGCAGTTTCAGGAGCTCTGGAAACACCATATATTTT | CASSFRSSGNTIYF
. | TRBJ1-2 | TRBV7-8 | . | TGTGCCAGCAGCTTCACAGACTATGGCTACACCTTC | CASSFTDYGYTF
. | TRBJ2-3 | TRBV29-1 | . | TGCAGCGGATCCCGGGCAGGGGGCACAGATACGCAGTATTTT | CSGSRAGGTDTQYF
. | TRBJ2-3 | TRBV30 | TRBD2 | TGTGCCTGGAGACTAGCGGGATACACAGATACGCAGTATTTT | CAWRLAGYTDTQYF
. | TRBJ1-2 | TRBV25-1 | . | TGTGCCAGCAGTGAACAGGGGACCTATGGCTACACCTTC | CASSEQGTYGYTF
. | TRBJ2-7 | TRBV30 | TRBD2 | TGTGCCTGGGCCACCGCGGGGCTAGCGGGAGTAGAGTACTTC | CAWATAGLAGVEYF
. | TRBJ1-1 | TRBV29-1 | . | TGCAGCGTTGGGGCCCGGGGACTGGGGGCATGGAACACTGAAGCTTTCTTT | CSVGARGLGAWNTEAFF
once | TRBJ2-2 | TRBV7-3 | TRBD2 | TGTGCCAGCAGCTCCGGACTAGCCACCGGGGAGCTGTTTTTT | CASSSGLATGELFF
. | TRBJ2-1 | TRBV7-3 | . | TGTGCCAGCAGCCGGGACAACTACAATGAGCAGTTCTTC | CASSRDNYNEQFF
. | TRBJ2-5 | TRBV15 | . | TGTGCCACCAGCATGGTCGGCCCCGCCCCGACCCAGTACTTC | CATSMVGPAPTQYF
once | TRBJ2-7 | TRBV6-5 | . | TGTGCCAGCAGTTACCCCGCAGACTCCTACGAGCAGTACTTC | CASSYPADSYEQYF
. | TRBJ2-5 | TRBV15 | TRBD1 | TGTGCCACCAGCAGAGATGACAGGGGAGGCCAAGAGACCCAGTACTTC | CATSRDDRGGQETQYF
. | TRBJ1-2 | TRBV5-6 | TRBD1 | TGTGCCAGCAGCTTCGGGACAGGGGATAACTATGGCTACACCTTC | CASSFGTGDNYGYTF
. | TRBJ2-6 | TRBV5-1 | . | TGCGCCAGCAGCTTCAGGCTCTCTGGGGCCAACGTCCTGACTTTC | CASSFRLSGANVLTF
. | TRBJ2-7 | TRBV6-5 | . | TGTGCCAGCAGTTACTCCTCGTTAGGGTCCTACGAGCAGTACTTC | CASSYSSLGSYEQYF
once | TRBJ2-1 | TRBV7-2 | . | TGTGCCAGCAGCCCAGGAGGGTTTGAGCAGTTCTTC | CASSPGGFEQFF
. | TRBJ2-3 | TRBV28 | . | TGTGCCAGCAGTTCTACACCCAGGAGCACAGATACGCAGTATTTT | CASSSTPRSTDTQYF
. | TRBJ1-2 | TRBV9 | . | TGTGCCAGCAGCGAAAGGGACCGGTCGAACTATGGCTACACCTTC | CASSERDRSNYGYTF
. | TRBJ1-4 | TRBV21-1 | . | TGTGCCAGCATCCAGACAGGGGGCGGTGTTGAAAAACTGTTTTTT | CASIQTGGGVEKLFF
. | TRBJ2-2 | TRBV28 | . | TGTGCCAGCAGTTTATTGGGGGCTCAGGACACCGGGGAGCTGTTTTTT | CASSLLGAQDTGELFF
. | TRBJ1-3 | TRBV5-8 | TRBD1 | TGTGCCAGCAGCTTGCCAGGGGGACGCTCTGGAAACACCATATATTTT | CASSLPGGRSGNTIYF
. | TRBJ2-7 | TRBV5-4 | TRBD1 | TGTGCCAGCAGCCCCGGGACAGGGGCCTACGAGCAGTACTTC | CASSPGTGAYEQYF
. | TRBJ2-5 | TRBV19 | . | TGTGCCAGTTCTACCACTCAAGAGACCCAGTACTTC | CASSTTQETQYF
. | TRBJ1-2 | TRBV27 | TRBD1 | TGTGCCAGCAGGATGACAGGGGGATACTATGGCTACACCTTC | CASRMTGGYYGYTF
. | TRBJ2-7 | TRBV15 | TRBD1 | TGTGCCACCAGTGCCGGCCCGGGACAGGGGGTTATGAACGAGCAGTACTTC | CATSAGPGQGVMNEQYF
. | TRBJ2-3 | TRBV9 | TRBD2 | TGTGCCAGCAGCCCCCGACGGGATAGCGGGAGGCCGGATACGCAGTATTTT | CASSPRRDSGRPDTQYF
. | TRBJ2-2 | TRBV27 | TRBD2 | TGTGCCAGCAGTTTCGCATCTGGCGGGAGCGTTGGCGGGGAGCTGTTTTTT | CASSFASGGSVGGELFF
. | TRBJ1-2 | TRBV10-3 | . | TGTGCCATCAGTGAGCTGGGGGTAACTAACTATGGCTACACCTTC | CAISELGVTNYGYTF
. | TRBJ2-7 | TRBV9 | TRBD2 | TGTGCCAGCAGCGGGGGACTAGCGGGGACCTACGAGCAGTACTTC | CASSGGLAGTYEQYF
once | TRBJ2-7 | TRBV5-4 | . | TGTGCCAGCAGCTTATCTGGGGAAAACTTC | CASSLSGENF